Sequencing of this T cell receptor beta chain was carried out in a study of T cells in Graves' hyperthyroidism and ophthalmopathy (dated by TCRdb to the late 2010s). Context from the whole study: Peripheral blood was collected at initial diagnosis, before any treatment. TCR V-J signatures able to tell the groups apart were searched for in a discovery cohort of approximately 95 patients, of whom fewer than 45 had Graves' ophthalmopathy and 55 to 65 had stable Graves' hyperthyroidism. An independent validation cohort of under 20 hyperthyroidism patients and about 15 patients who later progressed to ophthalmopathy tested prospective prediction of ophthalmopathy. The 75 to 100 discovery patients were divided at random into training and test sets in a 7:3 ratio. Thyroid tissue and blood T-cell repertoires from over 5 Graves' hyperthyroidism patients were also compared in the study. After blood sampling, hyperthyroidism patients were treated with methimazole at a starting dose of 30 mg daily, and ophthalmopathy patients were treated with high-dose intravenous methylprednisolone. The paper describes TCR Vbeta CDR3 sequencing of some 130 peripheral blood samples, made up of under 50 ophthalmopathy patients, 70 to 80 hyperthyroidism patients and 17 progressor patients. Points the paper makes about the study in general: Sample size was not statistically predetermined, and investigators were not blinded to group allocation. In validation, the model predicted progression to ophthalmopathy with approximately 69% sensitivity and roughly 75% specificity, a median of approximately 6.7 months before onset. Ophthalmopathy was separated from stable hyperthyroidism by a 13 V-J signature model, with around 90% sensitivity and just over 81% specificity obtained in cross-validation and 80%/75% obtained in testing. Most expanded thyroid clonotypes (frequency above 0.001) were also found in blood, which suggests that blood repertoires may mirror thyroid immune responses.

The CDR3 sequence holds 15 residues, the cysteine and phenylalanine included. The only DNA kept is the CDR3, 45 bases in frame from the first base. From a lookup of the germline V gene (reference sequence), CDR1 and CDR2 are SEHNR and FQNEAQ. V is clipped by 5 bases and J by 0 bases, and the sequence between their germline boundaries is 12 bases long. TCR beta CDR3 regions were amplified from RNA transcripts. A first-round RT-PCR of the TCR CDR3 used the HTBI primer set with the Qiagen OneStep RT-PCR kit. Libraries were constructed in a second round of multiplex PCR, after which size selection and purification were carried out. Libraries were sequenced paired-end with 100 bp reads on an Illumina HiSeq2000. The study's processing was this. SOAPnuke was used to process the raw data, removing reads that contained adapters or uncalled bases, had a mean Phred below 15, or lacked an exact match to the constant primer or identifier. High-quality paired reads were merged with COPE v1.2.5, and unique nucleotide sequences were defined as clonotypes. MiTCR v1.1 was used to align clonotypes to the IMGT TRBV, TRBD and TRBJ reference segments. Only V-J combinations with frequency above 0.0001, covering approximately 99% of repertoires, were analysed. A TCS score was defined as the ratio of F50 (clonal expansion) to E x V (chaos), with BLOSUM62-based TCRdist applied between CDR3 peptides within each V-J. Welch's t-statistics and random forest reduced 450 to 600 V-J features to 13, which were used in a naive Bayes classifier (R e1071). TCRdb passed the public sequencing reads through fastp at Q25 and MiXCR, retaining productive beta sequences. Identical CDR3 protein sequences are pooled into one entry, listed with their most common genes and DNA. These V and J calls derive from TCRdb rather than the authors' analysis. The sample table contains about 370,000 distinct CDR3 sequences; only one count was recorded for 12% to 15% of them. Clones ranked in the top ten supply roughly 20% of the sample.

Ophthalmopathy patients had moderately to severely active disease, Clinical Activity Score of at least 3, NOSPECS grade of at least 4, and duration under 3 months. Exclusion was applied to patients with uncontrolled infections, other autoimmune diseases, pregnancy or lactation. Clinical symptoms, serum thyroxine and TRAb, thyroid ultrasound, and orbital computed tomography formed the basis for the diagnoses. PBMCs were isolated from approximately 10 ml of fresh peripheral blood by Ficoll-Paque density gradient centrifugation. Total RNA was extracted using Trizol reagent, and RNA quality was assessed on an Agilent 2100 Bioanalyzer. Comment on this clonotype: Its antigen has not been determined. It has no much larger one-base neighbor in the sample; base qualities were not kept.

This chain joins TRBV7-9 to TRBJ2-3; the D segment could be TRBD2, given 6 matching bases. The source of this sequence is a woman aged 60 to 75 with Graves' ophthalmopathy. What was sequenced was blood. The DNA is TGTGCCAGCAGCCAACTGGGGACTAGCACAGATACGCAGTATTTT. Its amino acids are CASSQLGTSTDTQYF.